This T cell receptor beta chain came from a study of blood T cell repertoires in COVID-19 (dated by TCRdb to about 2020). The study in broad terms: Collaborator samples came from the United States, Italy and Spain and covered acute and convalescent phases of COVID-19. The material from the prospective study consisted of cDNA or gDNA derived from T cells, B-cell-depleted T cells, or PBMCs. The dataset comprised deeply sampled blood TCRbeta repertoires from subjects exposed to, actively infected with, or recovered from COVID-19. The repertoires were released in a freely available public database intended as a resource for research on the immune response to SARS-CoV-2. The samples were drawn from the first 160 participants of the ongoing ImmuneRACE study and from about 1,200 subjects provided by 6 global collaborators. Sample metadata almost always included a de-identified subject ID, COVID-19 status, age in years and sex. HLA class I and class II types, where available, came from metadata supplied by the sample provider rather than from assay-based typing. The study at large found these results: Clinical and demographic metadata were provided uncurated, with the amount varying by source and participant.

As concerns this clone: Which antigen it targets is not known. There are no base qualities to consult, and no much larger clone falls within one base.

In Seattle, one collaborating source enrolled patients while the infection was active and tracked those patients longitudinally over the course of disease. Whole blood was collected in K2EDTA tubes by collaborating institutions according to the institutions' own protocols. For TCRbeta analysis, collaborator samples were shipped as frozen whole blood, as isolated PBMCs, or as DNA extracted from either sample type. TCRbeta CDR3 regions were amplified from genomic DNA using the immunoSEQ Assay, a bias-controlled multiplex PCR. The authors' pipeline ran thus. Nucleated cell counts per sample were estimated from amplification of reference gene primers within the assay. To quantify the absolute abundance of each unique TCRbeta CDR3 rearrangement, sequence reads were collapsed and filtered. For each sample, productive Simpson clonality was calculated as the square root of Simpson's diversity index over productive rearrangements. TCRdb limited this immuneACCESS table to in-frame rearrangements with V and J called. A share of clones is missing; checked studies link under half to unresolved V genes, and the rest is unexplained. V and J calls and clone size are those listed in that table; D and trimming were worked out from the DNA. This sample gives about 200,000 clones in total; under 85% of them show up just once. The ten largest clones represent 7.8% of the sample.

The CDR3 goes from the cysteine to the phenylalanine over 13 residues. The sequence is cut down to CDR3 DNA, 39 bases in frame from base 1. Between the V and J ends, shortened by 4 bases and 6 bases respectively, the junction contains 12 bases. The germline V gene (reference sequence) specifies LGHDT as CDR1 and YNNKEL as CDR2. The sequence links TRBV3-1 (or the pseudogene TRBV3-2) to TRBJ1-2; TRBD1 is possibly the D segment (6 matching bases). The sequencing input was peripheral blood. The source of this sequence is a woman aged 80 or over with COVID-19, enrolled during active disease. In nucleotides, the sequence is TGTGCCAGCAGCCGAGACAGGAGGAATGGCTACACCTTC. This codes for CASSRDRRNGYTF.